These 26 T cell receptor beta chains share one sample of origin, sequenced in a study of T cells in Graves' hyperthyroidism and ophthalmopathy. The investigators amplified TCR beta CDR3 regions from RNA transcripts. The TCR CDR3 was amplified in a first-round RT-PCR using the HTBI primer set. TCRdb processed the multiplex PCR reads anew with MiXCR; each CDR3 protein has one entry. In the table there are about 740,000 distinct CDR3 sequences, around 15% of which are singletons. Specimen: blood. All receptors derive from a woman between 18 and 30 years old with Graves' hyperthyroidism.

The chain combines TRBV4-3 with TRBJ2-6, with 7 bases that match TRBD2. Trimming at V came to 2 bases and at J to 0 bases, leaving 10 bases not matched to a gene. Germline loops: CDR1 LGHNA, CDR2 YSLEER. This CDR3 region has 19 residues. CDR3: CASSQSPSGLISGANVLTF. The CDR3 DNA is TGCGCCAGCAGCCAAAGTCCTAGCGGACTGATCTCTGGGGCCAACGTCCTGACTTTC.

This clonotype came up a few times. The chain links TRBV12-3 or TRBV12-4 to TRBJ2-1; perhaps TRBD1 as D (6 bases). Trimming stripped 6 bases from V and 2 bases from J, with 14 bases between. The CDR3 has 15 residues. The CDR3 spells CASRLTRGPYNEQFF. The CDR3 DNA reads as TGTGCCAGCAGGTTAACCAGGGGACCCTACAATGAGCAGTTCTTC.

This clonotype was counted at least ten times. The CDR3 spells CASSLGGIDDTQYF. The CDR3 nucleotides are TGTGCCAGCAGTTTAGGCGGGATAGACGATACGCAGTATTTT. The chain uses TRBV28 and TRBJ2-3; perhaps TRBD2 as D (6 bases). The germline V gene has CDR1 MDHEN and CDR2 SYDVKM. The CDR3 consists of 14 residues. The V gene lost 2 bases and the J gene lost 6 bases, with 12 bases spanning the gap.

This clonotype was observed many times. V and J are TRBV3-1 and TRBJ2-1, with TRBD2 identical over 10 bases. Germline V lookup: CDR1 LGHDT, CDR2 YNNKEL (reference sequence). The CDR3 extends over 16 amino acids. The junction had 8 bases not matched to a gene; V was cut back by 1 base and J by 8 bases. In DNA form, the CDR3 reads TGTGCCAGCAGCCAAGGAGCGGGAGGGCTAGAGTATGAGCAGTTCTTC. The encoded protein is CASSQGAGGLEYEQFF.

The chain employs TRBV6-2 or TRBV6-3 and TRBJ2-1; 7 bases match TRBD2. CDR3 size: 17 residues. V lost 0 bases and J lost 12; bases outside the gene matches: 17. In germline, CDR1 is MNHEY, CDR2 SVGEGT. CDR3 in DNA: TGTGCCAGCAGTTACTCGATGGCTAGCGGATACAATGAAGTGCAGTTCTTC. Protein product: CASSYSMASGYNEVQFF.

This clonotype was counted many times. The chain uses TRBV30 and TRBJ1-1, with D maybe TRBD1 (5 bases). Trimming removed 1 base at V and 4 bases at J, with 7 bases between. This CDR3 has 12 amino acids. Germline-derived CDR1 and CDR2 are GTSNPN and SVGIG (reference sequence). The CDR3 nucleotides read TGTGCCTGGAGTGCAGGGAGCACTGAAGCTTTCTTT. Amino acid sequence: CAWSAGSTEAFF.

The J gene is TRBJ2-7, the V gene TRBV14, with D possibly TRBD1 on 5 matching bases. The germline V and J ends were trimmed by 3 bases and 3 bases, with 9 bases remaining between them. CDR1 SGHDN and CDR2 FVKESK come from the germline V gene. This CDR3 has 13 residues. The CDR3 nucleotides read TGTGCCAGCAGCCATAGGGGCTTCTACGAGCAGTACTTC. It yields the protein CASSHRGFYEQYF. Together with reference TRBV14 and TRBJ2-7, the CDR3 gives the full variable domain: EAGVTQFPSHSVIEKGQTVTLRCDPISGHDNLYWYRRVMGKEIKFLLHFVKESKQDESGMPNNRFLAERTGGTYSTLKVQPAELEDSGVYFCASSHRGFYEQYFGPGTRLTVT.

This clonotype appeared a few times. The gene calls are TRBV5-5 and TRBJ2-2, with D perhaps matching TRBD2 (6 bases). Germline CDR1 is SGHKS and CDR2 is YYEKEE (reference sequence). This CDR3 contains 14 residues. Trimming cost V 5 bases and J 1 base, with 9 bases left between them. This CDR3 reads CASRSAGNTGELFF. The CDR3 DNA reads as TGTGCCAGCAGATCAGCGGGGAACACCGGGGAGCTGTTTTTT.

The rearrangement links TRBV3-1 to TRBJ2-5; 9 bases match TRBD2. The CDR3 is made up of 13 amino acids. V shed 4 bases and J 11 bases; nucleotides not matched to a gene: 8. Germline CDR1 and CDR2: LGHDT and YNNKEL (reference sequence). The CDR3 nucleotides are TGTGCCAGCAGCCTCGGACTAGCGCTGAATCAGTACTTC. This sequence encodes CASSLGLALNQYF.

This clonotype was counted many times. The J gene is TRBJ2-7, the V gene TRBV2; TRBD1 aligns across 8 bases. Germline V lookup: CDR1 SNHLY, CDR2 FYNNEI. V shed 8 bases and J 4 bases; nucleotides not matched to a gene: 13. The CDR3 totals 15 residues. The CDR3 nucleotides read TGTGCCAGCTCAGAGGAAGGACAGGGCCCGTACGAGCAGTACTTC. Its translation is CASSEEGQGPYEQYF.

This clonotype appeared a few times. The gene calls are TRBV9 and TRBJ2-7, with 14 bases that match TRBD2. V was pared by 4 bases and J by 7 bases, with 13 bases of the junction left unmatched. The CDR3 length is 17 residues. Germline assignment: CDR1 SGDLS and CDR2 YYNGEE. The CDR3 sequence is CASSMGLAGAPEWEQYF. CDR3 nucleotides: TGTGCCAGCAGCATGGGACTAGCGGGAGCGCCAGAGTGGGAGCAGTACTTC.

The sample holds many counts of this clonotype. V gene TRBV11-2 combines with J gene TRBJ2-4, with D perhaps TRBD2 (7 bases). The CDR3 is 16 amino acids. V was clipped by 1 base and J by 2 bases, with 12 bases between them. Germline loops: CDR1 SGHAT, CDR2 FQNNGV. The CDR3 reads CASSLAGGVPKNIQYF. CDR3 bases: TGTGCCAGCAGCTTAGCGGGGGGCGTCCCCAAAAACATTCAGTACTTC.

V usage is TRBV12-3 or TRBV12-4 and J usage is TRBJ1-4, with a tentative D call TRBD1 (6 bases). The CDR3 totals 14 residues. V lost 5 bases and J lost 4, with 11 bases in between. CDR3 DNA sequence: TGTGCCAGCAGTCCGGACAGCCTTAATGAAAAACTGTTTTTT. As protein: CASSPDSLNEKLFF.

The J gene is TRBJ2-7, the V gene TRBV7-9; no reliable D call. The CDR3 runs to 15 residues. The V gene lost 5 bases and the J gene lost 0 bases, with 14 bases spanning the gap. Per germline, CDR1 SEHNR and CDR2 FQNEAQ (reference sequence). CDR3 nucleotides: TGTGCCAGCAGCCCCCTGGGCCGCCTCTCCTACGAGCAGTACTTC. It codes for CASSPLGRLSYEQYF.

In this sample, this clonotype turned up a few times. The CDR3 DNA sequence: TGTGCCAGCAGCGACCCCTGGACCTACGAGCAGTACTTC. Its translation: CASSDPWTYEQYF. The chain links TRBV5-8 to TRBJ2-7; D gene uncertain. CDR3 length equals 13 residues. Germline CDR1 is SGHTS and CDR2 is YDEGEE. Trimming stripped 4 bases from V and 2 bases from J, with 10 bases between. The whole variable domain, remainder taken from reference TRBV5-8 and TRBJ2-7, is EAGVTQSPTHLIKTRGQQATLRCSPISGHTSVYWYQQALGLGLQFLLWYDEGEERNRGNFPPRFSGRQFPNYSSELNVNALELEDSALYLCASSDPWTYEQYFGPGTRLTVT.

This clonotype has just one count. This chain uses TRBV20-1 with TRBJ1-6, with D tentatively TRBD1 (5 bases). The CDR3 has 15 residues. The V end was cut by 2 bases, the J end by 3 bases, with 11 bases between. CDR1 and CDR2 from the germline V gene are DFQATT and SNEGSKA (reference sequence). The CDR3 here is CSARPRGGYNSPLHF. The DNA of the CDR3 is TGCAGTGCTAGACCCCGGGGGGGCTATAATTCACCCCTCCACTTT.

This chain joins TRBV6-2 or TRBV6-3 and TRBJ1-6; D call uncertain. This CDR3 comprises 16 residues. From germline, CDR1 is MNHEY and CDR2 SVGEGT. Trimming stripped 0 bases from V and 7 bases from J, with 13 bases between. Here the CDR3 DNA reads TGTGCCAGCAGTTACTCTCGGCGACGAGGAAATTCACCCCTCCACTTT. Translated, it gives CASSYSRRRGNSPLHF.

This clonotype has at least ten counts. The chain links TRBV20-1 to TRBJ2-7; 9 nucleotides align to TRBD2. Germline V CDR1 and CDR2: DFQATT, SNEGSKA (reference sequence). CDR3 size: 14 residues. V shed 3 bases and J 3 bases; nucleotides not matched to a gene: 6. CDR3 nucleotides: TGCAGTGCTAGCGATCTAGCGGGGATCTACGAGCAGTACTTC. It translates to CSASDLAGIYEQYF.

The chain employs TRBV4-1 and TRBJ2-1, with a tentative D call TRBD1 (6 bases). Germline values: CDR1 MGHRA, CDR2 YSYEKL. This CDR3 has 19 amino acids. Trimming removed 0 bases from V and 5 bases from J, with 23 bases in between. The CDR3 region is CASSQDLYRLGGDHNEQFF. The CDR3 DNA sequence: TGCGCCAGCAGCCAAGATCTCTATCGTCTTGGGGGCGACCACAATGAGCAGTTCTTC.

V usage is TRBV24-1 and J usage is TRBJ1-1; a possible D gene is TRBD1 (6 bases). Deletions cut 5 bases from V and 5 bases from J, with 11 bases between. CDR1 is KGHDR and CDR2 is SFDVKD in the germline V gene. This CDR3 has 13 residues. CDR3 bases: TGTGCCACCAGTGTGGGGGGGCAAACTGAAGCTTTCTTT. Translating it yields CATSVGGQTEAFF.

Concerning this clonotype: With a much larger clone just one base away, this may be a read error. The V call is TRBV10-1, the J call TRBJ2-7; 8 bases line up with TRBD1. Germline V lookup: CDR1 WNHNN, CDR2 SYGVQD (reference sequence). The CDR3 is made up of 15 amino acids. CDR3 sequence (DNA): TGCGCCAGCAGCGCCTCGGGGACAGGCTCCTACGAGCAGTGCTTC. As protein: CASSASGTGSYEQCF.

In its sample, this clonotype was seen many times. The chain is built from TRBV11-2 and TRBJ1-1; 8 bases match TRBD1. The trim removed 5 bases at V and 5 bases at J, leaving 10 bases unmatched. Germline V gene data show CDR1 as SGHAT and CDR2 as FQNNGV. The length of the CDR3 is 15 residues. The CDR3 region has the DNA TGTGCCAGCAGCCCAACAGACAGGGGCCCAACTGAAGCTTTCTTT. Translating gives CASSPTDRGPTEAFF.

In this sample, this clonotype turned up many times. The rearrangement uses TRBV6-2 or TRBV6-3 and TRBJ2-7; 8 bases map to TRBD2. The CDR3 contains 15 residues. V lost 0 bases to trimming and J lost 7 bases; unmatched junction nucleotides: 8. Per germline, CDR1 MNHEY and CDR2 SVGEGT. The CDR3 DNA follows: TGTGCCAGCAGTTACTCGGGACTAGTACGTGGGGAGCAGTACTTC. This translates into CASSYSGLVRGEQYF.

CDR3 nucleotides: TGCGCCAGCAGCAGGGGGGGCTCCGCTGAGCAGTTCTTC. Protein: CASSRGGSAEQFF. The V and J genes are TRBV5-1 and TRBJ2-1; weak D call: TRBD2 (7 bases). The CDR3 contains 13 residues. The germline V and J ends were trimmed by 4 bases and 9 bases, with 14 bases remaining between them. Looked up from germline, CDR1 is SGHRS and CDR2 is YFSETQ. The variable domain in full, completed from reference TRBV5-1 and TRBJ2-1, reads KAGVTQTPRYLIKTRGQQVTLSCSPISGHRSVSWYQQTPGQGLQFLFEYFSETQRNKGNFPGRFSGRQFSNSRSEMNVSTLELGDSALYLCASSRGGSAEQFFGPGTRLTVL.

This clonotype has more than one count but fewer than ten. V is TRBV19 and J is TRBJ1-5; D is perhaps TRBD1 (6 bases). Germline lookup yields CDR1 LNHDA and CDR2 SQIVND (reference sequence). Trimming took 6 bases from V and 5 from J, leaving 29 bases between them. CDR3 length: 19 residues. CDR3 coding DNA: TGTGCCAGTAGAAGGGGGGGGGGGAGAAACAGGGCCTCTGATCAGCCCCAGCATTTT. This sequence encodes CASRRGGGRNRASDQPQHF.

V is TRBV9 and J is TRBJ1-2; D remains ambiguous. The germline CDR1 and CDR2 sequences are SGDLS and YYNGEE. Trimming pared 1 base from V and 5 bases from J, leaving 12 bases between. CDR3 length: 14 residues. The CDR3 sequence is CASSVSGSRYGYTF. In nucleotides, the CDR3 is TGTGCCAGCAGCGTATCGGGGAGTCGGTATGGCTACACCTTC.